The clone carrying this T cell receptor (beta chain) has more than one count but fewer than ten. What it binds is unknown. The sample is drawn from a study of cytomegalovirus exposure and HLA in healthy donors. Study-level results: Later analysis suggested links between common viral pathogens and several top significant clusters. CMV antigen specificity was confirmed in vitro for three CMV-associated chains. An analysis done earlier found most TCR beta V segments productive about 87% or about 30% of the time. A later analysis revealed that TCR association rates differed between HLA loci, peaking at DRB1 and bottoming out at HLA-C.

This CDR3 spans 14 amino acids. CDR1 and CDR2 (germline): SGHNT, YYREEE (reference sequence). V lost 6 bases and J lost 1, with 11 bases in between. The PCR was carried out with 60 Vbeta primers and 13 Jbeta primers. TCRdb's copy holds only in-frame clones and misses some; the assay was immunoSEQ multiplex PCR. The table shows around 190,000 clones, with over 60% occurring only once. The chain employs TRBV5-4 and TRBJ1-3; D might be TRBD1 (6 bases). The source material was PBMCs. The TCR comes from a woman between 35 and 50 years old in good health and CMV-seronegative. The CDR3 region has the DNA TGTGCCAGCACCGAACAGGGTTCTGGAAACACCATATATTTT. It encodes CASTEQGSGNTIYF.